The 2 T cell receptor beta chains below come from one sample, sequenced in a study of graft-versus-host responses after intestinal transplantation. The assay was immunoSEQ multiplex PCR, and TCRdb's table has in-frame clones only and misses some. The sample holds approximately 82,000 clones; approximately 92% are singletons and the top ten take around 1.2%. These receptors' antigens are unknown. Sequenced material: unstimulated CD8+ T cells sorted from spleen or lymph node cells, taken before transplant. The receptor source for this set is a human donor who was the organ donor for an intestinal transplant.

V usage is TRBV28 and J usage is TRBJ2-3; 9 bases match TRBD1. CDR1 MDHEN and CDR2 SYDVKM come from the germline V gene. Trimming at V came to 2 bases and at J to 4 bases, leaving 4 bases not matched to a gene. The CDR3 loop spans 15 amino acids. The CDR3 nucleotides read TGTGCCAGCAGTTTAGGGACAGGGACTCCAGATACGCAGTATTTT. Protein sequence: CASSLGTGTPDTQYF.

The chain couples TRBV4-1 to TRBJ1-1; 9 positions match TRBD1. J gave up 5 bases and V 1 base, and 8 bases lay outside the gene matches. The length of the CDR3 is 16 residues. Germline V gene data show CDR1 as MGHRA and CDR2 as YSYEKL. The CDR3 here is CASSQGPDRGRTEAFF. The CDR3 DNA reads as TGCGCCAGCAGCCAAGGTCCGGACAGGGGTCGAACTGAAGCTTTCTTT.